The T cell receptor (beta chain) under discussion was sequenced for a study of metastatic and nonmetastatic thyroid tumors. About the research overall: Comparative analysis of repertoires was undertaken across blood and tumor or nodule tissue obtained from malignant and benign thyroid patients.

As processed by the authors: In papillary thyroid cancer, a distant-metastasis classifier was built using CDR3 differences across clinicopathological groups. TCRdb redid the clone calls on the PCR reads using MiXCR. TCRdb's processing, not the authors', yielded these V and J calls. The table lists tens of thousands of clones, around 40% of them singletons. This clone occurred a few times. Its antigen remains unknown. Thyroid surgery was preceded by no treatment in any patient. General study points: A significant increase in TCR beta diversity was reportedly seen in malignant thyroid tumors relative to benign nodules, in blood and tumor.

Sequenced material: blood. The clonotype was recovered from a male donor with papillary thyroid cancer or a benign thyroid nodule (not recorded which). Some clones in this sample may be carry-over from other donors' samples.

Written as DNA, the CDR3 is TGTGCCAGCAGTGGGATAAGCGGGAGTGAGCAGTTCTTC. Amino acids: CASSGISGSEQFF. This sequence joins TRBV6-1 and TRBJ2-1, with TRBD2 matching 8 bases. The CDR3 is 13 amino acids. The V gene end was trimmed by 4 bases and the J gene end by 9 bases; junction bases not matched to a gene: 5. Germline CDR1 reads MNHNS; CDR2 reads SASEGT.